This T cell receptor beta chain was recovered during a study of radiotherapy plus CTLA-4 blockade in lung cancer. The study's findings and limits: Radiotherapy plus ipilimumab was followed by expansion in blood of tumor-derived TCR clones.

The V gene lost 5 bases and the J gene lost 5 bases, with 3 bases spanning the gap. This CDR3 has 11 amino acids. Germline assignment: CDR1 MNHEY and CDR2 SMNVEV (reference sequence). Profiling relied on immunoSEQ multiplex PCR, and the TCRdb table lists in-frame clones only, not all of them. This table has about 99,000 clones, around nine tenths appearing once. Comments on this clone: Its antigen is unknown. Other nucleotide sequences in the sample specify the same CDR3.

Sequenced material: peripheral blood, taken from a patient treated with radiotherapy plus ipilimumab. The rearrangement uses TRBV27 and TRBJ2-2, with no clear D. The TCR sequence derives from a human donor with non-small cell lung cancer that progressed on radiotherapy plus ipilimumab. The CDR3 reads CASSNTGELFF. The CDR3 nucleotides are TGTGCCAGCAGTAATACCGGGGAGCTGTTTTTT.